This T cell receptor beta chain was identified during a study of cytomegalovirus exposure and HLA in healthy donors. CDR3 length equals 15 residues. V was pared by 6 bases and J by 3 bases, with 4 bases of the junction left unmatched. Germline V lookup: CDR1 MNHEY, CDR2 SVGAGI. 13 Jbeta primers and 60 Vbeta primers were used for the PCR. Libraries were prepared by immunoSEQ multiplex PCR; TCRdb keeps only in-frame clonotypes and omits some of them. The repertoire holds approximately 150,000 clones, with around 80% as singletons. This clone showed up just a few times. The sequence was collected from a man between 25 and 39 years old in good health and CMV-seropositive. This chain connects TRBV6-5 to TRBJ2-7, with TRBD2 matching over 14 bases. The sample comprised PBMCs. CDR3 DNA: TGTGCCAGCAGATGGACTAGCGGGAGGTTCTACGAGCAGTACTTC. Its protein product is CASRWTSGRFYEQYF.